The 14 T cell receptor beta chains listed next were all sequenced from one sample in a study of shared clonotypes between healthy human individuals. The naive CD8 fraction comprised CD45RO-negative cells positively selected for CCR7 and excluded terminally differentiated effector memory CD45RA+ cells. TCRdb keeps only in-frame clones here, not all; method: immunoSEQ multiplex PCR. The table shows millions of clones, with 85% to 95% occurring only once. Sequenced material: naive CD8+ T cells from PBMCs. Receptor source: a young man in good health. Some clones in this sample may be carry-over from other donors' samples.

This clone came up once. The rearrangement links TRBV7-8 to TRBJ2-7; no reliable D call. Trimming left V 1 base short and J 6 bases short, with 13 bases between. This CDR3 is built from 14 residues. Germline loops: CDR1 SGHVS, CDR2 FQNEAQ. The CDR3 coding sequence is TGTGCCAGCAGCTTAGGCAGTTCCCCCGCCGAGCAGTACTTC. Translated, it gives CASSLGSSPAEQYF.

As to this clone: The sample has other DNA sequences that encode this CDR3 too. The V call is TRBV7-9, the J call TRBJ2-3; D remains unclear. V shed 0 bases and J shed 0 bases, with 4 bases lying between them. The CDR3 is 14 amino acids. CDR1 is SEHNR, CDR2 FQNEAQ, per germline (reference sequence). The CDR3 reads CASSLAGSTDTQYF. CDR3 bases: TGTGCCAGCAGCTTAGCCGGTAGCACAGATACGCAGTATTTT.

This sequence joins TRBV20-1 and TRBJ2-7; no clear D. V dropped 3 bases and J dropped 3 bases, with 6 bases sitting between them. Looked up from germline, CDR1 is DFQATT and CDR2 is SNEGSKA (reference sequence). This CDR3 spans 11 amino acids. DNA of the CDR3: TGCAGTGCTAGTCGTTACTACGAGCAGTACTTC. Residues: CSASRYYEQYF.

This chain uses TRBV4-1 with TRBJ2-7; D ambiguous. V lost 1 base to trimming and J lost 4 bases, with 11 bases between them. This CDR3 is 14 amino acids long. The germline V gene has CDR1 MGHRA and CDR2 YSYEKL. This chain's CDR3 is CASSQAPWPYEQYF. The CDR3 nucleotides read TGCGCCAGCAGCCAAGCCCCGTGGCCTTACGAGCAGTACTTC.

This chain connects TRBV5-1 to TRBJ2-7; a possible D gene is TRBD2 (5 bases). CDR1 is SGHRS and CDR2 is YFSETQ in the germline V gene. V was shortened by 0 bases and J by 4 bases, with 14 bases between the two germline ends. This CDR3 is 15 amino acids long. This chain's CDR3 is CASSLVPGNRYEQYF. The CDR3 coding sequence is TGCGCCAGCAGCTTGGTTCCGGGGAATAGATACGAGCAGTACTTC.

The chain links TRBV6-5 to TRBJ2-7; D perhaps matches TRBD2 (5 bases). The CDR3 spans 15 residues. The germline CDR1 and CDR2 sequences are MNHEY and SVGAGI. V was clipped by 5 bases and J by 6 bases, with 20 bases between them. CDR3 in amino acids: CASSADPEGVGEQYF. For the CDR3, the DNA is TGTGCCAGCAGTGCCGACCCTGAGGGAGTGGGCGAGCAGTACTTC.

CDR3 sequence reads: CASSPTGFHEQYF. The CDR3 nucleotides are TGTGCCAGCAGCCCGACAGGGTTCCACGAGCAGTACTTC. The V and J genes are TRBV5-6 and TRBJ2-7; 7 positions match TRBD1. V shed 4 bases and J 5 bases; nucleotides not matched to a gene: 6. Germline lookup yields CDR1 SGHDT and CDR2 YYEEEE. This CDR3 spans 13 amino acids.

This rearrangement joins TRBV29-1 to TRBJ2-7; maybe TRBD2 (6 bases). V gave up 6 bases and J gave up 9 bases, with 15 bases separating them. The germline gives CDR1 SQVTM, CDR2 ANQGSEA. The CDR3 is 11 residues long. CDR3 sequence reads: CSVRRGGGQYF. The CDR3 nucleotides are TGCAGCGTCCGAAGGGGAGGCGGGCAGTACTTC.

The chain recombines TRBV5-4 with TRBJ1-2; D is possibly TRBD1 (6 bases). V gave up 3 bases and J gave up 8 bases, with 14 bases separating them. The CDR3 sequence is 13 residues long. From germline, CDR1 is SGHNT and CDR2 YYREEE (reference sequence). The CDR3 here is CASSYTGYKGYTF. The CDR3, as DNA: TGTGCCAGCAGCTATACAGGGTATAAGGGCTACACCTTC.

J is TRBJ2-1 and V is TRBV27; TRBD2 agrees at 9 bases. V was clipped by 3 bases and J by 8 bases; unmatched bases: 17. The CDR3 spans 18 residues. From germline, CDR1 is MNHEY and CDR2 SMNVEV (reference sequence). The CDR3 loop is CASSFIHRGSGSSDEQFF. The DNA of the CDR3 is TGTGCCAGCAGTTTCATTCATCGGGGTAGCGGGAGTAGCGATGAGCAGTTCTTC.

The rearrangement joins TRBV9 to TRBJ2-6, with 10 nucleotides matching TRBD1. Trimming at V came to 3 bases and at J to 0 bases, leaving 6 bases not matched to a gene. Germline CDR1 is SGDLS and CDR2 is YYNGEE. The CDR3 covers 18 residues. CDR3 sequence (DNA): TGTGCCAGCAGCGCAACCGGGACAGGGGTCTCTGGGGCCAACGTCCTGACTTTC. Its translation is CASSATGTGVSGANVLTF.

The CDR3 bases are TGTGCCAGCAGAGGCGGGGTCCATGAGCAGTTCTTC. Protein sequence: CASRGGVHEQFF. The chain combines TRBV7-9 with TRBJ2-1; tentative D call: TRBD2 (6 bases). This CDR3 comprises 12 residues. Germline lookup yields CDR1 SEHNR and CDR2 FQNEAQ (reference sequence). V gave up 6 bases and J gave up 8 bases, with 11 bases separating them.

J is TRBJ1-5 and V is TRBV28; 9 bases map to TRBD1. V was clipped by 1 base and J by 3 bases; unmatched bases: 7. Germline V gene data show CDR1 as MDHEN and CDR2 as SYDVKM. The CDR3 has 17 amino acids. The CDR3, as DNA: TGTGCCAGCAGTTTATACCGGGACAGGGTTTCCAATCAGCCCCAGCATTTT. This sequence encodes CASSLYRDRVSNQPQHF.

The gene calls are TRBV5-4 and TRBJ2-1, with D unresolved. Germline CDR1 reads SGHNT; CDR2 reads YYREEE (reference sequence). The CDR3 extends over 13 amino acids. V was clipped by 4 bases and J by 10 bases, with 15 bases between them. Written as DNA, the CDR3 is TGTGCCAGCAGCCAGGACCTGAGGACGGAGCAGTTCTTC. The encoded protein is CASSQDLRTEQFF.